The 2 T cell receptor beta chains below come from one sample, sequenced in a study of CD8+CD57+ T cells in acquired aplastic anemia. Researchers used genomic DNA as the template to profile TCR beta VDJ and CDR3. TCRdb processed the reads anew with MiXCR; each CDR3 protein has one entry. The sample has 300,000 or so distinct CDR3 sequences; roughly three fifths are singletons. Sequencing was performed on sorted CD4+, CD8+, or CD8+CD57+ T cells (not recorded which) from PBMCs. The source of these receptors is a human donor with severe aplastic anemia or a healthy control (not recorded which).

The chain is built from TRBV20-1 and TRBJ1-1, with D possibly matching TRBD1 (5 bases). Germline CDR1 and CDR2: DFQATT and SNEGSKA (reference sequence). The CDR3 extends over 12 amino acids. V lost 1 base, J lost 4 bases, and 7 bases lay in between. The CDR3 sequence: CSARAGFTEAFF. The CDR3 region has the DNA TGCAGTGCTAGAGCAGGGTTCACTGAAGCTTTCTTT.

The chain combines TRBV7-2 with TRBJ2-7; a weak D match, TRBD1 (6 bases). The length of the CDR3 is 16 residues. Trimming took 5 bases from V and 3 from J, leaving 20 bases between them. CDR1 SGHTA and CDR2 FQGNSA come from the germline V gene. The CDR3 DNA is TGTGCCAGCAGCCGGACACAGGGTGTGGATGGCTACGAGCAGTACTTC. Translating it yields CASSRTQGVDGYEQYF. The variable domain in full, with the rest retrieved from reference TRBV7-2 and TRBJ2-7, is GAGVSQSPSNKVTEKGKDVELRCDPISGHTALYWYRQSLGQGLEFLIYFQGNSAPDKSGLPSDRFSAERTGGSVSTLTIQRTQQEDSAVYLCASSRTQGVDGYEQYFGPGTRLTVT.